The 24 T cell receptor beta chains below come from one sample, sequenced in a study of cytomegalovirus exposure and HLA in healthy donors. PCR involved 60 Vbeta and 13 Jbeta primers. Sequencing was performed with immunoSEQ multiplex PCR; in TCRdb, only in-frame clones are kept and a portion is missing. The profile shows fewer than 120,000 clones, approximately 82% of them singletons. Sample: PBMCs. The receptors come from a man younger than 45 in good health and CMV-seropositive.

The rearrangement joins TRBV30 to TRBJ1-1, with TRBD1 matching 7 bases. V gave up 5 bases and J gave up 1 base; unmatched junction bases: 4. Looked up from germline, CDR1 is GTSNPN and CDR2 is SVGIG (reference sequence). The CDR3 contains 13 residues. The CDR3 sequence is CAWDRARNTEAFF. CDR3 bases: TGTGCCTGGGACAGGGCTCGGAACACTGAAGCTTTCTTT.

This chain uses TRBV5-8 with TRBJ1-2; 7 bases map to TRBD1. This CDR3 contains 11 residues. Losses at the gene ends were 7 bases for V and 8 bases for J; bases not matched to a gene: 5. CDR1 and CDR2 (germline): SGHTS, YDEGEE. The CDR3 region is CASSRTGGYTF. The CDR3 DNA follows: TGTGCCAGCTCCCGGACAGGAGGCTACACCTTC.

As DNA, the CDR3 is TGTGCCAGCAGCCAAGCCCTAGCGGGGGTCACCGGGGAGCTGTTTTTT. Its protein product is CASSQALAGVTGELFF. J is TRBJ2-2 and V is TRBV14, with 10 bases identical to TRBD2. The CDR3 loop spans 16 amino acids. The V and J ends lost 1 base and 4 bases, in that order; junction bases with no gene match: 3. The germline V gene encodes CDR1 SGHDN and CDR2 FVKESK.

This chain uses TRBV28 with TRBJ2-1, with 7 bases fitting TRBD2. Looked up from germline, CDR1 is MDHEN and CDR2 is SYDVKM. This CDR3 has 14 residues. The junction had 5 bases not matched to a gene; V was cut back by 7 bases and J by 2 bases. The CDR3 DNA reads as TGTGCCAGCACAAGACTAGCCGCCTACAATGAGCAGTTCTTC. Residues: CASTRLAAYNEQFF.

This clone was found a few times. The chain joins TRBV6-5 to TRBJ1-5, with no clear D. CDR3 length equals 13 residues. V lost 6 bases, J lost 7 bases, and 13 bases lay in between. Germline CDR1 is MNHEY and CDR2 is SVGAGI. The CDR3 is CASSSTEGQPQHF. CDR3 DNA sequence: TGTGCCAGCAGCAGTACTGAGGGACAGCCCCAGCATTTT.

The table lists this clone with a count of one. The chain combines TRBV7-9 with TRBJ2-1; D possibly corresponds to TRBD2 (6 bases). The ends were cut back, 0 bases at V and 9 bases at J, with 6 bases in the middle. The germline V gene has CDR1 SEHNR and CDR2 FQNEAQ (reference sequence). The CDR3 totals 12 residues. CDR3 bases: TGTGCCAGCAGCTTAGCGCGGGGTGAGCAGTTCTTC. Its protein product is CASSLARGEQFF. Full variable domain (outside the CDR3, taken from reference TRBV7-9 and TRBJ2-1): DTGVSQNPRHKITKRGQNVTFRCDPISEHNRLYWYRQTLGQGPEFLTYFQNEAQLEKSRLLSDRFSAERPKGSFSTLEIQRTEQGDSAMYLCASSLARGEQFFGPGTRLTVL.

The chain carries TRBV19 and TRBJ2-2; D is undetermined. Deletions cut 3 bases from V and 5 bases from J, with 7 bases between. Germline V CDR1 and CDR2: LNHDA, SQIVND (reference sequence). The CDR3 extends over 13 amino acids. This CDR3 reads CASSMGRTGELFF. DNA of the CDR3: TGTGCCAGTAGTATGGGCAGGACCGGGGAGCTGTTTTTT.

A few counts support this clone. The chain has TRBV7-9 and TRBJ2-6; the match to TRBD1 covers 8 bases. Germline V gene lookup returns CDR1 SEHNR and CDR2 FQNEAQ (reference sequence). This CDR3 region has 17 residues. V gave up 2 bases and J gave up 0 bases; unmatched junction bases: 3. The CDR3 is CASSLRTGNSGANVLTF. In DNA, the CDR3 is TGTGCCAGCAGCTTACGGACAGGGAACTCTGGGGCCAACGTCCTGACTTTC.

The V and J genes are TRBV4-3 and TRBJ2-2, with a weak D call TRBD2 (6 bases). Germline loops: CDR1 LGHNA, CDR2 YSLEER. This CDR3 has 14 residues. V lost 5 bases to trimming and J lost 7 bases, with 14 bases between them. CDR3 amino acids: CASSSRREYGELFF. In nucleotides, the CDR3 is TGCGCCAGCAGCTCCCGCCGGGAGTACGGGGAGCTGTTTTTT.

This rearrangement joins TRBV19 to TRBJ1-4; perhaps TRBD1 as D (6 bases). The V gene lost 3 bases and the J gene lost 7 bases, with 21 bases spanning the gap. Germline V gene data show CDR1 as LNHDA and CDR2 as SQIVND (reference sequence). CDR3 length equals 17 residues. The CDR3 here is CASSILQRQARGEKLFF. CDR3 coding DNA: TGTGCCAGTAGTATCCTCCAACGACAGGCACGGGGTGAAAAACTGTTTTTT. The full variable domain, completed using reference TRBV19 and TRBJ1-4, is DGGITQSPKYLFRKEGQNVTLSCEQNLNHDAMYWYRQDPGQGLRLIYYSQIVNDFQKGDIAEGYSVSREKKESFPLTVTSAQKNPTAFYLCASSILQRQARGEKLFFGSGTQLSVL.

This clone was picked up a small number of times. The chain carries TRBV4-2 and TRBJ1-6; D remains unclear. V lost 0 bases to trimming and J lost 9 bases, with 15 bases between them. This CDR3 contains 16 residues. Germline-derived CDR1 and CDR2 are LGHNA and YNFKEQ. CDR3 in DNA: TGTGCCAGCAGCCAAGAGGACTCTTGGTTGGCTTCACCCCTCCACTTT. Protein: CASSQEDSWLASPLHF.

The chain links TRBV18 to TRBJ1-1; no clear D. V lost 3 bases and J lost 4, with 9 bases in between. CDR3 length: 13 amino acids. In germline, CDR1 is KGHSH, CDR2 LQKENI. The CDR3 DNA reads TGTGCCAGCTCACCTATTACGAGCACTGAAGCTTTCTTT. The encoded protein is CASSPITSTEAFF.

The CDR3 loop is CASSQVQGQETQYF. CDR3 sequence (DNA): TGCGCCAGCAGCCAAGTGCAGGGCCAAGAGACCCAGTACTTC. The chain is built from TRBV4-1 and TRBJ2-5, with D perhaps matching TRBD1 (5 bases). This CDR3 has 14 residues. Germline V gene data show CDR1 as MGHRA and CDR2 as YSYEKL. Trimming shortened V by 1 base and J by 1 base, and 7 bases separated the two germline ends.

The CDR3 DNA reads TGTGCCAGTCTGCCGGGGAGCTCCTACGAGCAGTACTTC. Translating it yields CASLPGSSYEQYF. The rearrangement links TRBV6-4 to TRBJ2-7, with TRBD2 as a possible D gene (5 bases). The CDR3 is 13 residues long. CDR1 MRHNA and CDR2 SNTAGT come from the germline V gene. The V end was cut by 9 bases, the J end by 0 bases, with 12 bases between.

The chain's CDR3 is CASSLSGTGSTYGYTF. CDR3 DNA sequence: TGTGCCAGCAGTTTATCCGGGACAGGGTCTACGTATGGCTACACCTTC. The chain carries TRBV27 and TRBJ1-2, with 9 positions matching TRBD1. Germline V CDR1 and CDR2: MNHEY, SMNVEV (reference sequence). CDR3 length: 16 residues. V shed 0 bases, J shed 5 bases, and the junction held 7 bases outside the gene matches.

The V and J genes are TRBV6-5 and TRBJ1-1, with D unresolved. CDR3 size: 13 residues. Germline V gives CDR1 MNHEY, CDR2 SVGAGI. V was cut by 5 bases and J by 0 bases, with 7 bases left in between. This CDR3 reads CASSAKLNTEAFF. CDR3 sequence (DNA): TGTGCCAGCAGTGCTAAGTTGAACACTGAAGCTTTCTTT.

J is TRBJ1-2 and V is TRBV9, with 9 nucleotides matching TRBD1. V lost 4 bases to trimming and J lost 4 bases; unmatched junction nucleotides: 17. The germline gives CDR1 SGDLS, CDR2 YYNGEE. The CDR3 is 18 residues long. CDR3 amino acids: CASSPREGTGNSVYGYTF. The CDR3 coding sequence is TGTGCCAGCAGCCCCCGAGAGGGGACAGGGAATTCGGTCTATGGCTACACCTTC.

Comments on this clone: A junction end diverges from the germline sequence, so it may reflect a read error. This chain connects TRBV7-9 to TRBJ1-4; D uncertain. The CDR3 has 14 residues. Looked up from germline, CDR1 is SEHNR and CDR2 is FQNEAQ (reference sequence). The CDR3: CSSSLAGTNEKLFF. DNA of the CDR3: TGTTCCAGCAGCTTAGCCGGGACTAATGAAAAACTGTTTTTT.

V and J are TRBV4-3 and TRBJ2-5; 7 bases are shared with TRBD2. J lost 3 bases, V lost 4 bases, and 14 bases had no gene match. This CDR3 is 17 amino acids long. In germline, CDR1 is LGHNA, CDR2 YSLEER. The CDR3 nucleotides are TGCGCCAGCAGCCGATTGTTAAGCGGGATCCTAAAAGAGACCCAGTACTTC. This translates into CASSRLLSGILKETQYF.

The V and J genes are TRBV18 and TRBJ2-1; 10 bases are shared with TRBD2. Germline V gene lookup returns CDR1 KGHSH and CDR2 LQKENI. The CDR3 has 17 amino acids. V was pared by 1 base and J by 0 bases, with 3 bases of the junction left unmatched. CDR3 nucleotides: TGTGCCAGCTCACCACGTAGCGGGGGGTCCTCCTACAATGAGCAGTTCTTC. Its protein is CASSPRSGGSSYNEQFF.

This clone was seen a handful of times. The chain joins TRBV29-1 to TRBJ2-2, with D maybe TRBD1 (6 bases). Trimming took 4 bases from V and 3 from J, leaving 18 bases between them. Germline-derived CDR1 and CDR2 are SQVTM and ANQGSEA. This CDR3 has 16 residues. The DNA of the CDR3 is TGCAGCGTTGGTGGACAGTCGTCAATGGACACCGGGGAGCTGTTTTTT. This encodes CSVGGQSSMDTGELFF.

The chain employs TRBV2 and TRBJ1-5; a possible D gene is TRBD1 (5 bases). CDR1 and CDR2 (germline): SNHLY, FYNNEI. V was clipped by 5 bases and J by 5 bases, with 16 bases between them. CDR3 length: 15 residues. As DNA, the CDR3 is TGTGCCAGCAGTAACCCTTTGGGGGGGGATCAGCCCCAGCATTTT. Protein sequence: CASSNPLGGDQPQHF.

This chain links TRBV7-2 with TRBJ2-3, with D possibly being TRBD2 (6 bases). The CDR3 loop spans 15 amino acids. The germline V and J ends were trimmed by 5 bases and 6 bases, with 18 bases remaining between them. Germline V CDR1 and CDR2: SGHTA, FQGNSA. Written as DNA, the CDR3 is TGTGCCAGCAGCGGACTGCGCGGGGTAATGGATACGCAGTATTTT. Translated, it gives CASSGLRGVMDTQYF.

The CDR3 reads CASSLPSDGTDTQYF. CDR3 in DNA: TGTGCCAGCAGCTTACCTAGCGATGGCACAGATACGCAGTATTTT. The chain couples TRBV7-9 to TRBJ2-3, with D perhaps matching TRBD2 (6 bases). The CDR3 runs 15 residues. V dropped 2 bases and J dropped 1 base, with 10 bases sitting between them. The germline CDR1 and CDR2 sequences are SEHNR and FQNEAQ (reference sequence).